This passage covers 29 T cell receptor beta chains from one sample sequenced in a study of cytomegalovirus exposure and HLA in healthy donors. Assay used: immunoSEQ multiplex PCR; TCRdb lists only in-frame clones, some missing. This table has 250,000 or so clones, 90% appearing once. Sequenced material: PBMCs. Source of these receptors: a woman in her late teens or twenties in good health and CMV-seronegative.

V gene TRBV29-1 combines with J gene TRBJ1-1, with 8 bases matching TRBD1. With V trimmed by 5 bases and J by 9 bases, 8 bases remained unmatched. This CDR3 is built from 12 residues. Germline CDR1 is SQVTM and CDR2 is ANQGSEA. In nucleotides, the CDR3 is TGCAGCGTTTCCCCAGGACAGGGTAAAGCTTTCTTT. Its translation: CSVSPGQGKAFF. The whole variable domain, filled in from reference TRBV29-1 and TRBJ1-1, reads SAVISQKPSRDICQRGTSLTIQCQVDSQVTMMFWYRQQPGQSLTLIATANQGSEATYESGFVIDKFPISRPNLTFSTLTVSNMSPEDSSIYLCSVSPGQGKAFFGQGTRLTVV.

V usage is TRBV7-8 and J usage is TRBJ1-1, with D possibly matching TRBD1 (5 bases). The CDR3 is made up of 16 amino acids. CDR1 and CDR2 (germline): SGHVS, FQNEAQ. V was clipped by 2 bases and J by 2 bases, with 15 bases between them. The chain's CDR3 is CASSLLKGNLNTEAFF. DNA for the CDR3: TGTGCCAGCAGCTTACTCAAGGGGAATTTAAACACTGAAGCTTTCTTT.

CDR3 in amino acids: CASSRGLEEKLFF. DNA of the CDR3: TGTGCCAGTTCTAGGGGGCTCGAGGAAAAACTGTTTTTT. V gene TRBV19 combines with J gene TRBJ1-4; 7 bases are a match to TRBD1. Per germline, CDR1 LNHDA and CDR2 SQIVND (reference sequence). The CDR3 has 13 amino acids. The V segment lost 8 bases and the J segment 8 bases; nucleotides outside the gene matches: 8.

This chain uses TRBV27 with TRBJ2-2; D might be TRBD1 (5 bases). The germline V and J ends were trimmed by 4 bases and 2 bases, with 5 bases remaining between them. CDR1 MNHEY and CDR2 SMNVEV come from the germline V gene (reference sequence). CDR3 size: 13 residues. CDR3 in amino acids: CASSWGNTGELFF. The CDR3 coding sequence is TGTGCCAGCAGTTGGGGCAACACCGGGGAGCTGTTTTTT.

This clone was picked up a small number of times. V is TRBV19 and J is TRBJ2-7; possible D gene TRBD1, 5 bases. Per the germline V gene, CDR1 is LNHDA and CDR2 is SQIVND (reference sequence). Between the trimmed V and J ends, which lost 7 bases and 2 bases, there was a span of 12 bases. The CDR3 has 13 residues. CDR3 sequence: CASTGLVTYEQYV. The CDR3, as DNA: TGTGCCAGTACAGGGTTAGTAACCTACGAGCAGTACGTC.

This chain connects TRBV7-9 to TRBJ2-5; tentative D call: TRBD1 (6 bases). V was clipped by 4 bases and J by 1 base, with 19 bases between them. The CDR3 contains 17 residues. The germline V gene encodes CDR1 SEHNR and CDR2 FQNEAQ (reference sequence). The CDR3 loop is CASSSRPGQTGQETQYF. CDR3 coding DNA: TGTGCCAGCAGCTCTCGACCGGGACAAACAGGCCAAGAGACCCAGTACTTC.

This chain connects TRBV6-1 to TRBJ1-2; D is possibly TRBD1 (6 bases). Trimming left V 7 bases short and J 6 bases short, with 15 bases between. The CDR3 spans 13 residues. Germline V gene data show CDR1 as MNHNS and CDR2 as SASEGT. The CDR3 here is CASKVNRDNGYTF. The DNA of the CDR3 is TGTGCCAGCAAAGTTAACAGGGATAATGGCTACACCTTC.

The chain recombines TRBV5-1 with TRBJ2-1; 9 nucleotides line up with TRBD1. Germline lookup yields CDR1 SGHRS and CDR2 YFSETQ. J was trimmed by 7 bases and V by 0 bases; bases with no gene match: 8. The CDR3 contains 16 residues. CDR3 sequence: CASSLAWTGAGNEQFF. In nucleotides, the CDR3 is TGCGCCAGCAGCTTGGCCTGGACAGGGGCGGGTAATGAGCAGTTCTTC.

V usage is TRBV7-9 and J usage is TRBJ2-7, with a possible D match to TRBD1 (6 bases). CDR1 is SEHNR and CDR2 is FQNEAQ in the germline V gene (reference sequence). Trimming removed 5 bases from V and 2 bases from J, with 10 bases in between. The CDR3 is 13 amino acids. CDR3 in DNA: TGTGCCAGCAGCCAGGGGATAACCTACGAGCAGTACTTC. This gives the protein CASSQGITYEQYF.

This clone was found a few times. The chain joins TRBV30 to TRBJ1-1; D not certain. The CDR3 runs 11 residues. V lost 5 bases and J 4 bases, leaving 8 bases between the germline ends. Per the germline V gene, CDR1 is GTSNPN and CDR2 is SVGIG (reference sequence). The CDR3 nucleotides read TGTGCCTGGGATTTGGCCACTGAAGCTTTCTTT. Residues: CAWDLATEAFF.

This sequence joins TRBV27 and TRBJ1-5; D is perhaps TRBD1 (6 bases). Trimming left V 5 bases short and J 3 bases short, with 17 bases between. The CDR3 totals 16 residues. Germline CDR1 MNHEY, CDR2 SMNVEV (reference sequence). This chain's CDR3 is CASSPRTARSNQPQHF. CDR3 sequence (DNA): TGTGCCAGCAGTCCAAGGACAGCTCGGTCCAATCAGCCCCAGCATTTT.

The chain links TRBV15 to TRBJ2-7, with a weak D call TRBD2 (7 bases). CDR1 and CDR2 (germline): LNHNV, YYDKDF (reference sequence). The CDR3 extends over 16 amino acids. Deletions cut 3 bases from V and 3 bases from J, with 18 bases between. Written as DNA, the CDR3 is TGTGCCACCAGCAGTGGCCGCCGGGGAGGGGGCTACGAGCAGTACTTC. Residues: CATSSGRRGGGYEQYF.

V usage is TRBV7-9 and J usage is TRBJ1-2; 7 positions match TRBD1. The length of the CDR3 is 12 residues. The V gene's germline CDR1 is SEHNR and CDR2 FQNEAQ (reference sequence). Losses at the gene ends were 5 bases for V and 6 bases for J; bases not matched to a gene: 3. This CDR3 reads CASSPRGDGYTF. CDR3 DNA: TGTGCCAGCAGCCCCAGGGGGGATGGCTACACCTTC.

Worth noting for this clone: Sequence at one end of the junction differs from germline and may be a read error. The chain links TRBV19 to TRBJ1-1, with D perhaps TRBD1 (5 bases). This CDR3 region has 15 residues. Germline V gene lookup returns CDR1 LNHDA and CDR2 SQIVND (reference sequence). In DNA form, the CDR3 reads TGTGCCAGTAGTACCCGACAGACACTGAACTCTGAAGCTTTCTTT. Translation: CASSTRQTLNSEAFF.

Of note for this clone: The sample holds other DNA sequences that translate to the same CDR3. The J gene is TRBJ1-5, the V gene TRBV6-5; 8 nucleotides align to TRBD1. With 4 bases clipped from V and 2 bases from J, the junction kept 1 base outside the gene matches. Germline assignment: CDR1 MNHEY and CDR2 SVGAGI. CDR3 length: 14 amino acids. CDR3 coding DNA: TGTGCCAGCAGTTTGGGACAGGGCAATCAGCCCCAGCATTTT. It encodes CASSLGQGNQPQHF.

The rearrangement links TRBV7-9 to TRBJ2-5, with D possibly TRBD2 on 5 matching bases. The germline V gene encodes CDR1 SEHNR and CDR2 FQNEAQ (reference sequence). The CDR3 consists of 14 residues. Trimming took off 5 bases at V and 4 bases at J, with 14 bases between the two ends. CDR3 region: CASSDTRSRETQYF. In nucleotides, the CDR3 is TGTGCCAGCAGCGATACTAGATCTCGAGAGACCCAGTACTTC.

The V call is TRBV7-6, the J call TRBJ1-1; D perhaps matches TRBD1 (5 bases). This CDR3 is built from 17 residues. CDR1 is SGHVS and CDR2 is FNYEAQ in the germline V gene. Trimming left V 0 bases short and J 1 base short, with 15 bases between. CDR3 in amino acids: CASSLAIKGRGNTEAFF. The CDR3 region has the DNA TGTGCCAGCAGCTTAGCGATAAAGGGAAGGGGGAACACTGAAGCTTTCTTT.

The rearrangement links TRBV2 to TRBJ1-2; D not resolved. V dropped 6 bases and J dropped 5 bases, with 16 bases sitting between them. CDR1 SNHLY and CDR2 FYNNEI come from the germline V gene. The CDR3 has 14 residues. The CDR3 spells CASRPREQLYGYTF. The CDR3 region has the DNA TGTGCCAGCAGGCCACGGGAACAGCTGTATGGCTACACCTTC.

The chain recombines TRBV7-2 with TRBJ2-3; D gene uncertain. Germline V gene data show CDR1 as SGHTA and CDR2 as FQGNSA. V lost 1 base to trimming and J lost 5 bases, with 4 bases between them. This CDR3 region has 12 residues. CDR3: CASSLDIDTQYF. The CDR3 nucleotides are TGTGCCAGCAGCTTAGATATAGATACGCAGTATTTT.

V usage is TRBV28 and J usage is TRBJ2-3; D perhaps matches TRBD2 (6 bases). CDR3 size: 14 residues. The V end lost 6 bases, the J end lost 3 bases, and 13 bases lay between the germline ends. The V gene's germline CDR1 is MDHEN and CDR2 SYDVKM. In nucleotides, the CDR3 is TGTGCCAGCAGCGGTGGGGGGTTGACAGATACGCAGTATTTT. Its translation is CASSGGGLTDTQYF.

This clone was picked up one time. V usage is TRBV4-1 and J usage is TRBJ2-1; a possible D gene is TRBD1 (5 bases). The CDR3 covers 15 residues. CDR1 MGHRA and CDR2 YSYEKL come from the germline V gene. The V end was cut by 0 bases, the J end by 8 bases, with 14 bases between. CDR3 nucleotides: TGCGCCAGCAGCCAAGATTCAGGGCCCTATCATGAGCAGTTCTTC. It encodes CASSQDSGPYHEQFF.

The rearrangement links TRBV9 to TRBJ1-1; 10 nucleotides match TRBD1. CDR3 size: 17 residues. Germline loops: CDR1 SGDLS, CDR2 YYNGEE. The trim removed 5 bases at V and 1 base at J, leaving 11 bases unmatched. CDR3 sequence (DNA): TGTGCCAGCAGTGGTATTTCGACAGGGGGCAGGAACACTGAAGCTTTCTTT. Protein: CASSGISTGGRNTEAFF.

This clone has a single count. The gene calls are TRBV5-1 and TRBJ2-5; 9 bases are shared with TRBD2. This CDR3 region has 15 residues. Germline V gene lookup returns CDR1 SGHRS and CDR2 YFSETQ. V lost 4 bases and J lost 1; bases outside the gene matches: 5. DNA of the CDR3: TGCGCCAGCAGCAAGACTAGCGGAGCCCAAGAGACCCAGTACTTC. Protein: CASSKTSGAQETQYF.

In DNA form, the CDR3 reads TGTGCCAGCAGTTATAGTGCTAATGAAAAACTGTTTTTT. Residues: CASSYSANEKLFF. The rearrangement links TRBV6-5 to TRBJ1-4, with D uncertain. Germline-derived CDR1 and CDR2 are MNHEY and SVGAGI. The CDR3 is made up of 13 amino acids. Trimming shortened V by 3 bases and J by 3 bases, and 5 bases separated the two germline ends.

V is TRBV11-3 and J is TRBJ2-7; weak D call: TRBD2 (7 bases). This CDR3 has 14 residues. Germline V gene sequence: CDR1 SGHNT, CDR2 YENEEA. V lost 5 bases and J lost 2, with 13 bases in between. CDR3 sequence: CASSPGGGAYEQYF. The CDR3 nucleotides are TGTGCCAGCAGCCCAGGAGGGGGGGCCTACGAGCAGTACTTC.

The chain couples TRBV7-9 to TRBJ1-1; no definite D call. Germline V gene sequence: CDR1 SEHNR, CDR2 FQNEAQ (reference sequence). The CDR3 has 13 residues. Trimming stripped 7 bases from V and 5 bases from J, with 14 bases between. The CDR3 region has the DNA TGTGCCAGCAATGGACTCCAAGGGACTGAAGCTTTCTTT. Protein sequence: CASNGLQGTEAFF. Combining the CDR3 with reference TRBV7-9 and TRBJ1-1 gives the whole variable domain DTGVSQNPRHKITKRGQNVTFRCDPISEHNRLYWYRQTLGQGPEFLTYFQNEAQLEKSRLLSDRFSAERPKGSFSTLEIQRTEQGDSAMYLCASNGLQGTEAFFGQGTRLTVV.

The chain uses TRBV4-1 and TRBJ2-1, with a weak D call TRBD1 (6 bases). V gave up 4 bases and J gave up 6 bases, with 16 bases separating them. Germline CDR1 MGHRA, CDR2 YSYEKL. CDR3 length: 15 residues. The CDR3 protein is CASSLPPVGANEQFF. The CDR3 DNA reads TGCGCCAGCAGCCTGCCCCCAGTGGGGGCCAATGAGCAGTTCTTC.

This chain links TRBV4-1 with TRBJ1-2; D is unclear. The CDR3 loop spans 13 amino acids. V dropped 1 base and J dropped 8 bases, with 11 bases sitting between them. The V gene's germline CDR1 is MGHRA and CDR2 YSYEKL. CDR3 sequence reads: CASSQGPLWGYTF. CDR3 DNA sequence: TGCGCCAGCAGCCAAGGGCCCCTTTGGGGCTACACCTTC.

This clone turned up a few times. Other DNA sequences from this sample encode an identical CDR3 as well. This chain uses TRBV4-3 with TRBJ1-5, with unresolved D. Germline V lookup: CDR1 LGHNA, CDR2 YSLEER. The CDR3 is 15 residues long. The V gene lost 0 bases and the J gene lost 0 bases, with 6 bases spanning the gap. CDR3 region: CASSQDPYSNQPQHF. In DNA form, the CDR3 reads TGCGCCAGCAGCCAAGACCCGTATAGCAATCAGCCCCAGCATTTT.